These 8 T cell receptor beta chains share one sample of origin, sequenced in a study of blood T cell repertoires in COVID-19. The repertoire was sequenced with immunoSEQ multiplex PCR; TCRdb's copy has only in-frame clones and lacks some. The data contain around 80,000 clones, 83% of them singletons. Sequencing was done on a sample of peripheral blood. The receptors were gathered from an elderly woman with acute or convalescent COVID-19.

The chain carries TRBV6-5 and TRBJ1-2; 8 bases agree with TRBD1. The CDR3 totals 14 residues. Losses at the gene ends were 5 bases for V and 7 bases for J; bases not matched to a gene: 9. From germline, CDR1 is MNHEY and CDR2 SVGAGI. In DNA form, the CDR3 reads TGTGCCAGCAGTCAAAGGACAGGGAGAAGTGGCTACACCTTC. Encoded protein: CASSQRTGRSGYTF.

V and J are TRBV10-3 and TRBJ2-3, with 13 positions matching TRBD2. J lost 5 bases, V lost 4 bases, and 3 bases had no gene match. Germline lookup yields CDR1 ENHRY and CDR2 SYGVKD. This CDR3 region has 15 residues. The DNA of the CDR3 is TGTGCCATCAGTGGGACTAGCGGGAGCGGAGATACGCAGTATTTT. This codes for CAISGTSGSGDTQYF.

The chain joins TRBV6-6 to TRBJ2-3; 8 bases agree with TRBD1. Unmatched junction bases numbered 3, after V lost 2 bases and J lost 5 bases. CDR1 and CDR2 from the germline V gene are MNHNY and SVGAGI (reference sequence). The CDR3 is 14 amino acids. The CDR3 DNA is TGTGCCAGCAGTTACCCGACAGGGGAAGATACGCAGTATTTT. It encodes CASSYPTGEDTQYF.

This sequence joins TRBV9 and TRBJ2-7; 7 nucleotides line up with TRBD1. Per germline, CDR1 SGDLS and CDR2 YYNGEE. With 4 bases clipped from V and 3 bases from J, the junction kept 7 bases outside the gene matches. The CDR3 is 14 amino acids. The DNA of the CDR3 is TGTGCCAGCAGCCCGGGGCGACAGGGCTACGAGCAGTACTTC. It is translated as CASSPGRQGYEQYF.

J is TRBJ2-7 and V is TRBV4-3, with D possibly matching TRBD1 (5 bases). V lost 3 bases and J lost 2, with 8 bases in between. This CDR3 comprises 13 residues. Germline-derived CDR1 and CDR2 are LGHNA and YSLEER. CDR3 nucleotides: TGCGCCAGCAGCCATACGACAGCCTACGAGCAGTACTTC. Amino acids: CASSHTTAYEQYF.

The chain recombines TRBV7-2 with TRBJ2-2, with D possibly being TRBD2 (5 bases). The V gene lost 4 bases and the J gene lost 1 base, with 13 bases spanning the gap. Germline V gene lookup returns CDR1 SGHTA and CDR2 FQGNSA. The CDR3 extends over 16 amino acids. CDR3 DNA: TGTGCCAGCAGCTCACGATCCGGAGGGAACACCGGGGAGCTGTTTTTT. This encodes CASSSRSGGNTGELFF.

The chain combines TRBV7-9 with TRBJ1-2; D possibly corresponds to TRBD1 (6 bases). CDR1 SEHNR and CDR2 FQNEAQ come from the germline V gene (reference sequence). The V end lost 1 base, the J end lost 8 bases, and 20 bases lay between the germline ends. The CDR3 has 16 amino acids. CDR3 DNA: TGTGCCAGCAGCTTAGGAAGGACAGATCCCCTAGGGGGCTACACCTTC. Translating gives CASSLGRTDPLGGYTF. The full variable domain, with the rest looked up from reference TRBV7-9 and TRBJ1-2, is DTGVSQNPRHKITKRGQNVTFRCDPISEHNRLYWYRQTLGQGPEFLTYFQNEAQLEKSRLLSDRFSAERPKGSFSTLEIQRTEQGDSAMYLCASSLGRTDPLGGYTFGSGTRLTVV.

This clone was detected only once. The chain is built from TRBV6-5 and TRBJ1-4; TRBD1 is a possible D gene (5 bases). The CDR3 has 15 residues. V lost 6 bases and J 1 base, leaving 12 bases between the germline ends. Looked up from germline, CDR1 is MNHEY and CDR2 is SVGAGI. The CDR3: CASRNTGETNEKLFF. In DNA form, the CDR3 reads TGTGCCAGCAGAAACACAGGAGAAACTAATGAAAAACTGTTTTTT.